The 9 T cell receptor beta chains in this list originate from one sample, sequenced in a study of regulatory T cells in long-lasting Graves disease. Described time point: persistent/refractory GD, antithyroid drugs over 5 years with positive TRAb. The TCR library was made from RNA extracted from PBMCs. TCR beta libraries were built with iRepertoire HTBI primers and Arm-PCR of CDR3 regions. Each CDR3 protein gets one entry after TCRdb re-called the multiplex PCR reads with MiXCR. The table has approximately 380,000 distinct CDR3 sequences, less than 25% seen once. The source material was peripheral blood mononuclear cells (PBMCs), sampled when the disease was refractory, from a patient treated with antithyroid drugs. These receptors originate from a female donor with Graves disease.

This clonotype showed up many times. This rearrangement joins TRBV2 to TRBJ1-1; D unclear. V was clipped by 4 bases and J by 0 bases, with 6 bases between them. This CDR3 spans 13 amino acids. The germline gives CDR1 SNHLY, CDR2 FYNNEI. The CDR3 DNA is TGTGCCAGCAGTGTGGCGGTGAACACTGAAGCTTTCTTT. It yields the protein CASSVAVNTEAFF.

J is TRBJ1-1 and V is TRBV25-1; D might be TRBD1 (5 bases). V was cut by 3 bases and J by 3 bases, with 14 bases left in between. CDR1 is MGHDK, CDR2 SYGVNS, per germline. The CDR3 loop spans 15 amino acids. CDR3 region: CASSDVPGGDTEAFF. Written as DNA, the CDR3 is TGTGCCAGCAGTGACGTCCCCGGGGGGGACACTGAAGCTTTCTTT.

The sample holds a few counts of this clonotype. The chain's CDR3 is CASSRAGGGPYEQYF. CDR3 coding DNA: TGTGCCAGCAGTCGAGCGGGGGGAGGGCCCTACGAGCAGTACTTC. The J gene is TRBJ2-7, the V gene TRBV27; 9 bases agree with TRBD2. V lost 5 bases to trimming and J lost 2 bases; unmatched junction nucleotides: 7. This CDR3 has 15 residues. Germline lookup yields CDR1 MNHEY and CDR2 SMNVEV (reference sequence).

The rearrangement uses TRBV4-1 and TRBJ1-5; D is undetermined. The V end was cut by 0 bases, the J end by 0 bases, with 18 bases between. This CDR3 is 19 amino acids long. Germline V gene sequence: CDR1 MGHRA, CDR2 YSYEKL. The CDR3 coding sequence is TGCGCCAGCAGCCAAGACTCGTTAGGTTCCCAGCTTAGCAATCAGCCCCAGCATTTT. It yields the protein CASSQDSLGSQLSNQPQHF.

This clonotype came up a few times. The genes are TRBV20-1 and TRBJ2-7; D is unresolved. The CDR3 is made up of 13 amino acids. In germline, CDR1 is DFQATT, CDR2 SNEGSKA (reference sequence). V gave up 2 bases and J gave up 1 base, with 9 bases separating them. The CDR3 nucleotides read TGCAGTGCTAGAAGTCTAGTTTCCTACGAGCAGTACTTC. This sequence encodes CSARSLVSYEQYF.

The gene calls are TRBV20-1 and TRBJ1-4; D may be TRBD1 (6 bases). The V gene lost 0 bases and the J gene lost 6 bases, with 11 bases spanning the gap. Germline CDR1 is DFQATT and CDR2 is SNEGSKA (reference sequence). The CDR3 covers 14 residues. DNA for the CDR3: TGCAGTGCTAGAGAACACAGGGCGGATGAAAAACTGTTTTTT. Its protein product is CSAREHRADEKLFF.

The V call is TRBV3-1, the J call TRBJ1-2; TRBD1 might be the D (6 bases). Germline values: CDR1 LGHDT, CDR2 YNNKEL (reference sequence). The CDR3 consists of 15 residues. Trimming left V 1 base short and J 7 bases short, with 16 bases between. The CDR3 protein is CASSQVRGGQSGYTF. In DNA, the CDR3 is TGTGCCAGCAGCCAAGTTCGAGGGGGGCAGAGTGGCTACACCTTC. Full variable domain (remainder filled in from reference TRBV3-1 and TRBJ1-2): DTAVSQTPKYLVTQMGNDKSIKCEQNLGHDTMYWYKQDSKKFLKIMFSYNNKELIINETVPNRFSPKSPDKAHLNLHINSLELGDSAVYFCASSQVRGGQSGYTFGSGTRLTVV.

This clonotype was counted at least ten times. The chain recombines TRBV12-3 or TRBV12-4 with TRBJ2-7, with 9 positions matching TRBD1. The length of the CDR3 is 14 residues. V lost 6 bases, J lost 7 bases, and 10 bases stayed unmatched. The CDR3: CASRAGTGSWEQYF. CDR3 nucleotide sequence: TGTGCCAGCAGGGCCGGGACAGGGTCGTGGGAGCAGTACTTC.

CDR3 nucleotides: TGCGCCAGCAGCCAGATGGCGGGACAGAGCTATGGCTACACCTTC. Its translation is CASSQMAGQSYGYTF. The chain combines TRBV4-1 with TRBJ1-2; 7 bases agree with TRBD1. The ends lost 3 bases at V and 4 bases at J; junction bases unmatched: 8. The CDR3 is 15 residues long. The germline V gene encodes CDR1 MGHRA and CDR2 YSYEKL.